This TCR beta chain stems from a study of shared clonotypes between healthy human individuals. V lost 4 bases and J lost 5, with 17 bases in between. This CDR3 is built from 15 residues. Germline CDR1 LNHDA, CDR2 SQIVND (reference sequence). Worth noting for this clone: What it binds is unknown.

Regarding the study as a whole: What naive subsets generally showed was a larger estimated richness than memory subsets showed.

Here immunoSEQ multiplex PCR was the method, and the copy in TCRdb shows in-frame clones only, minus some. This table holds more than 400,000 clones, 90% to 97% found once. Sequenced sample: naive CD4+ T cells sorted from blood. The subset denotes: CD45RA+ positively selected. The chain combines TRBV19 with TRBJ1-1; D is ambiguous. The sequence came from a woman younger than 45 in good health. CDR3 sequence (DNA): TGTGCCAGTAGTACCCATGAGAGTGTTGGGACTGAAGCTTTCTTT. It specifies CASSTHESVGTEAFF.